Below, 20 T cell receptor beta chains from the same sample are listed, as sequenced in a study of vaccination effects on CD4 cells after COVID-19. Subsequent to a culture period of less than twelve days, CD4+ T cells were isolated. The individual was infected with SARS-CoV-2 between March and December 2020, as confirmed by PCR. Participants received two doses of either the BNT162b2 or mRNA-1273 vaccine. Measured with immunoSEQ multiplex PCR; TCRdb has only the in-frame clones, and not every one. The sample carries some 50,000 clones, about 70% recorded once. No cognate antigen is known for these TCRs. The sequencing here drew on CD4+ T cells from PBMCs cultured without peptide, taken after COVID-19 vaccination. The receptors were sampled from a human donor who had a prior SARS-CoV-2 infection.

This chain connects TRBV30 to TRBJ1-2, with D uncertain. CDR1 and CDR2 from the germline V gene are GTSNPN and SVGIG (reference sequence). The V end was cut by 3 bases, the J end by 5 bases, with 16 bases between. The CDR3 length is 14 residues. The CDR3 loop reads CAWSGSGLGYGYTF. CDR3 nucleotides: TGTGCCTGGAGCGGTTCGGGCCTCGGGTATGGCTACACCTTC. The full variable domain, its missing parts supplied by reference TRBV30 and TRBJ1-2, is SQTIHQWPATLVQPVGSPLSLECTVEGTSNPNLYWYRQAAGRGLQLLFYSVGIGQISSEVPQNLSASRPQDRQFILSSKKLLLSDSGFYLCAWSGSGLGYGYTFGSGTRLTVV.

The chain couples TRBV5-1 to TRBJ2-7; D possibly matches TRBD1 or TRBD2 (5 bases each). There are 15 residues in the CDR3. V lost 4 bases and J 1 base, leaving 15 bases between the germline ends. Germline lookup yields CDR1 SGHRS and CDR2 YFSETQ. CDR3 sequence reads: CASSDGAGDSYEQYF. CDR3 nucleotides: TGCGCCAGCAGCGACGGGGCAGGCGATTCCTACGAGCAGTACTTC.

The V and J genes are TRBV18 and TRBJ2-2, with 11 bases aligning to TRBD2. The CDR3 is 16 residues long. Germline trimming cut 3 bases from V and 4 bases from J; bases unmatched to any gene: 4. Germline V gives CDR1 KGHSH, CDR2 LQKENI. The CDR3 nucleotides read TGTGCCAGCTCACCGAGGACTAGCGGGCTCACCGGGGAGCTGTTTTTT. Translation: CASSPRTSGLTGELFF.

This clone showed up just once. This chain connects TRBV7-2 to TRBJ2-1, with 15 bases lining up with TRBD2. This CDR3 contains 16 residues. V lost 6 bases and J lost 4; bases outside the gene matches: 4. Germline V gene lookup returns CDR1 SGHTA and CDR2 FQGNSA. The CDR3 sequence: CASRKGLAGGYNEQFF. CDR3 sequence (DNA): TGTGCCAGCAGAAAGGGACTAGCGGGGGGATACAATGAGCAGTTCTTC.

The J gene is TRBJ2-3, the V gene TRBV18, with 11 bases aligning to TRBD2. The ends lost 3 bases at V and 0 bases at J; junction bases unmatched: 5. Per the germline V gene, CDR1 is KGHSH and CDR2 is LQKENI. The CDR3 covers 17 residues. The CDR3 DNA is TGTGCCAGCTCACCTCCGTTAGCGGGAGGGAGCACAGATACGCAGTATTTT. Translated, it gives CASSPPLAGGSTDTQYF.

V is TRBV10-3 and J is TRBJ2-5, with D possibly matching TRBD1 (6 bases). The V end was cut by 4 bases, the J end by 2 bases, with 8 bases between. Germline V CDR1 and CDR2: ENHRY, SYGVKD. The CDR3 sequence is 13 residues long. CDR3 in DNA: TGTGCCATCAGTGGGGGGCAGCAAGAGACCCAGTACTTC. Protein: CAISGGQQETQYF.

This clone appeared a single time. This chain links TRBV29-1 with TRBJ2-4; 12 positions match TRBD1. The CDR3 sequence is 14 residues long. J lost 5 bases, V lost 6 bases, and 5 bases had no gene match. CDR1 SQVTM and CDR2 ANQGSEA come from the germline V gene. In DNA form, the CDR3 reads TGCAGCGTGGGGGACAGGGGGCTCGAAAACATTCAGTACTTC. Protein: CSVGDRGLENIQYF.

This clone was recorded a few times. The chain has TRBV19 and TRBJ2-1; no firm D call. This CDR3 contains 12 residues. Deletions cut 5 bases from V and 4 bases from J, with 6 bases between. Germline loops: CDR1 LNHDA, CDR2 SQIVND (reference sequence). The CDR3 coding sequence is TGTGCCAGTAGTTTGAGATACAATGAGCAGTTCTTC. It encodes CASSLRYNEQFF.

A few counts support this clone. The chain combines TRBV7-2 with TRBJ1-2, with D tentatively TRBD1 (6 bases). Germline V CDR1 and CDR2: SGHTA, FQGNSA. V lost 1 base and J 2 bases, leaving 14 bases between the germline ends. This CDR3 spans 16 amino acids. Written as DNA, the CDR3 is TGTGCCAGCAGCTTAGGCCCCCGGGGGGCGAACTATGGCTACACCTTC. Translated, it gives CASSLGPRGANYGYTF. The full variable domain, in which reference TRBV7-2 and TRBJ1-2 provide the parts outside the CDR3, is GAGVSQSPSNKVTEKGKDVELRCDPISGHTALYWYRQSLGQGLEFLIYFQGNSAPDKSGLPSDRFSAERTGGSVSTLTIQRTQQEDSAVYLCASSLGPRGANYGYTFGSGTRLTVV.

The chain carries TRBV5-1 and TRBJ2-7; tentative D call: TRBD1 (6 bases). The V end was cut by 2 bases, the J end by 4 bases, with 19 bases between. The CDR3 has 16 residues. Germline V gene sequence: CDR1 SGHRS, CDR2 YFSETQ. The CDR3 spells CASSFMQGPLSYEQYF. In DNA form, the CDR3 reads TGCGCCAGCAGCTTTATGCAGGGGCCCCTAAGTTACGAGCAGTACTTC.

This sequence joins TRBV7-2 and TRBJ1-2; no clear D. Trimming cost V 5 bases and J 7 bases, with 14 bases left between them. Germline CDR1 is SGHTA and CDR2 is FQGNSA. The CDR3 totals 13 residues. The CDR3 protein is CASSPNVGSGYTF. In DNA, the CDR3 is TGTGCCAGCAGCCCGAACGTCGGATCTGGCTACACCTTC.

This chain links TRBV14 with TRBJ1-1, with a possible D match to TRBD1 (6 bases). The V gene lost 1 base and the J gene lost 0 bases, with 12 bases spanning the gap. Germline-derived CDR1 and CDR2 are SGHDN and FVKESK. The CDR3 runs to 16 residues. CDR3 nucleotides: TGTGCCAGCAGCCAAGTGGGGGGGGCTGTGAACACTGAAGCTTTCTTT. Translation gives CASSQVGGAVNTEAFF. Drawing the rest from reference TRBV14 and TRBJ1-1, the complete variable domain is EAGVTQFPSHSVIEKGQTVTLRCDPISGHDNLYWYRRVMGKEIKFLLHFVKESKQDESGMPNNRFLAERTGGTYSTLKVQPAELEDSGVYFCASSQVGGAVNTEAFFGQGTRLTVV.

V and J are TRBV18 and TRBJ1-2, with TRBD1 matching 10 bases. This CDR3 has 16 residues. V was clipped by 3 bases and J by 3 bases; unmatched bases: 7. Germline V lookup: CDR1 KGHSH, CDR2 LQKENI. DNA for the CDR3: TGTGCCAGCTCACCGATGACAGGGGGCAATCACTATGGCTACACCTTC. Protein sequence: CASSPMTGGNHYGYTF.

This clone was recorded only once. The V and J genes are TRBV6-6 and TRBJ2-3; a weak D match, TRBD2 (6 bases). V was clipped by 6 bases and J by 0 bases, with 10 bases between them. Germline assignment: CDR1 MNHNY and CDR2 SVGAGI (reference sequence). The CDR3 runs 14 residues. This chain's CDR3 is CASSQGLSTDTQYF. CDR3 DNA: TGTGCCAGCAGCCAGGGACTCAGCACAGATACGCAGTATTTT.

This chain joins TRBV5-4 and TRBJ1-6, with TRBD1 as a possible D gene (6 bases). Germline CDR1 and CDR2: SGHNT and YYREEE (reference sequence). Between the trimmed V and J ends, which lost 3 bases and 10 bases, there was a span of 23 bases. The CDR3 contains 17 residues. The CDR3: CASSSPTQSGVGSPLHF. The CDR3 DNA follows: TGTGCCAGCAGCTCACCCACCCAGTCAGGGGTTGGATCACCCCTCCACTTT. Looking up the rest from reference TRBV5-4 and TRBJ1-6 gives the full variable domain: ETGVTQSPTHLIKTRGQQVTLRCSSQSGHNTVSWYQQALGQGPQFIFQYYREEENGRGNFPPRFSGLQFPNYSSELNVNALELDDSALYLCASSSPTQSGVGSPLHFGNGTRLTVT.

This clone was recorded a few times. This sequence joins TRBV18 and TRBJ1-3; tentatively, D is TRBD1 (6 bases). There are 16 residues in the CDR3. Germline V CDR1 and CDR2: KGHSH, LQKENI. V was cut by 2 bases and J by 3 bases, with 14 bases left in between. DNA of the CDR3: TGTGCCAGCTCACCATCTCGGGGGCGGTTTGGAAACACCATATATTTT. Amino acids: CASSPSRGRFGNTIYF.

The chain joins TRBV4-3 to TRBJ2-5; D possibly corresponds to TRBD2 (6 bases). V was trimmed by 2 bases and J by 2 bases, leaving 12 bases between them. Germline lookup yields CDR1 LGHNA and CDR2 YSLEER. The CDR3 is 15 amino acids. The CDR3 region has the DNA TGCGCCAGCAGCCAAACACCGGAGGGACAAGAGACCCAGTACTTC. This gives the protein CASSQTPEGQETQYF.

The CDR3 reads CAISESEGGNYGYTF. In DNA, the CDR3 is TGTGCCATCAGTGAGTCTGAAGGGGGGAACTATGGCTACACCTTC. This chain joins TRBV10-3 and TRBJ1-2; tentative D call: TRBD1 (6 bases). The CDR3 is 15 residues long. Trimming cost V 0 bases and J 2 bases, with 10 bases left between them. CDR1 and CDR2 (germline): ENHRY, SYGVKD.

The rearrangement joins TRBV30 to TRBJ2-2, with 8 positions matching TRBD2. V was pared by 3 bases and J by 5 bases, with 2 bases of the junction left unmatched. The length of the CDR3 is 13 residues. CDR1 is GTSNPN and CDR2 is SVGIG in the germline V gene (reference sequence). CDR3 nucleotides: TGTGCCTGGAGAAAGCGGGAGACCGGGGAGCTGTTTTTT. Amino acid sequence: CAWRKRETGELFF.

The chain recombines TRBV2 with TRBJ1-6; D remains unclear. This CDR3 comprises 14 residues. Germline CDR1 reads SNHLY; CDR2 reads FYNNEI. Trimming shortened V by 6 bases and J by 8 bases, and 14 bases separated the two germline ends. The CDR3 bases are TGTGCCAGCAGGTCGATGGCAAGCGATTCACCCCTCCACTTT. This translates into CASRSMASDSPLHF.